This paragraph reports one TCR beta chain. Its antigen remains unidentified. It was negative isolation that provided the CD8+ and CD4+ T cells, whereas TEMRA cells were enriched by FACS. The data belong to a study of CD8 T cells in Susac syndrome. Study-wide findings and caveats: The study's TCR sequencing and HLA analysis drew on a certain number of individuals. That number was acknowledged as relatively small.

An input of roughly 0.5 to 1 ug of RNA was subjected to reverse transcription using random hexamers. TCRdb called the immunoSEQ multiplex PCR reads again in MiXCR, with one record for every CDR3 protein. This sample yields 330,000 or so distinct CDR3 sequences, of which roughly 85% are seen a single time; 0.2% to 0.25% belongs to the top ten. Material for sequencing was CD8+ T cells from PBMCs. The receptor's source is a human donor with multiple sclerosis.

The CDR3 reads CSARDATFLSGNTIYF. The CDR3 DNA follows: TGCAGTGCTAGAGATGCCACGTTTCTCTCTGGAAACACCATATATTTT. This chain uses TRBV20-1 with TRBJ1-3; D call uncertain. This CDR3 has 16 residues. The V gene's germline CDR1 is DFQATT and CDR2 SNEGSKA (reference sequence). The germline V and J ends were trimmed by 0 bases and 0 bases, with 12 bases remaining between them.